Each of the 14 T cell receptor beta chains below was sequenced from the same sample in a study of early T cells in non-severe SARS-CoV-2 infection. TCRdb reprocessed the 5' RACE reads via MiXCR and lists one record per CDR3 protein. The repertoire includes some 50,000 distinct CDR3 sequences, 5% to 6% of them detected once, and approximately 5.1% sits in the top ten. The source was whole blood, collected at baseline. The receptors originated from an adult who was a healthcare worker with PCR-confirmed SARS-CoV-2 infection or an uninfected control (not recorded which).

This clonotype was found many times. The rearrangement uses TRBV20-1 and TRBJ2-5, with D perhaps being TRBD1 or TRBD2 (6 bases each). Trimming stripped 5 bases from V and 2 bases from J, with 18 bases between. In germline, CDR1 is DFQATT, CDR2 SNEGSKA (reference sequence). The CDR3 loop spans 15 amino acids. The CDR3 sequence: CSAHKQGGWQETQYF. The DNA for the CDR3 is TGCAGTGCTCACAAACAGGGAGGCTGGCAAGAGACCCAGTACTTC.

This clonotype was recorded at least ten times. This chain uses TRBV20-1 with TRBJ2-1; 16 bases line up with TRBD2. CDR1 and CDR2 from the germline V gene are DFQATT and SNEGSKA (reference sequence). The V and J ends lost 3 bases and 7 bases, in that order; junction bases with no gene match: 15. The CDR3 sequence is 19 residues long. Here the CDR3 reads CSASGGGLAGGPRFNEQFF. As DNA, the CDR3 is TGCAGTGCTAGCGGAGGGGGACTAGCGGGAGGGCCGCGGTTTAATGAGCAGTTCTTC.

This clonotype was seen repeatedly, ten times or more. This chain connects TRBV11-2 to TRBJ2-7; unclear D gene. CDR1 SGHAT and CDR2 FQNNGV come from the germline V gene. CDR3 size: 13 residues. V lost 0 bases and J 7 bases, leaving 10 bases between the germline ends. The CDR3 loop is CASSLEPLEEQYF. The CDR3 bases are TGTGCCAGCAGCTTAGAACCTTTGGAGGAGCAGTACTTC.

This clonotype has a handful of counts. The J gene is TRBJ2-7, the V gene TRBV28; tentatively, D is TRBD2 (7 bases). The CDR3 totals 14 residues. Germline-derived CDR1 and CDR2 are MDHEN and SYDVKM. The V gene lost 10 bases and the J gene lost 5 bases, with 21 bases spanning the gap. The CDR3 nucleotides read TGTGCCACCCTCTGGGGGGGGCGCCCCCACGAGCAGTACTTC. This codes for CATLWGGRPHEQYF.

This clonotype has at least ten counts. V gene TRBV11-2 combines with J gene TRBJ2-7; TRBD2 aligns across 10 bases. From germline, CDR1 is SGHAT and CDR2 FQNNGV. Trimming cost V 3 bases and J 6 bases; bases outside gene matches: 5. The CDR3 length is 14 residues. The DNA of the CDR3 is TGTGCCAGCAGCTTTCTAGCGGGAGAGAGCGAGCAGTACTTC. This encodes CASSFLAGESEQYF.

V is TRBV18 and J is TRBJ2-3; 8 positions agree with TRBD2. The V and J ends lost 1 base and 1 base, in that order; junction bases with no gene match: 7. There are 17 residues in the CDR3. Per germline, CDR1 KGHSH and CDR2 LQKENI. CDR3 in DNA: TGTGCCAGCTCACCACAGCAGTTTAGCGGGGGCACAGATACGCAGTATTTT. This encodes CASSPQQFSGGTDTQYF.

This chain joins TRBV21-1 and TRBJ2-7; the table's D call of TRBD2 was not tested on the DNA. TRBV21-1 is labeled a pseudogene. The CDR3 has 18 amino acids. CDR3 loop: CASSETPTSEEDYYEQYF. CDR3 sequence (DNA): TGTGCCAGCAGCGAAACCCCTACTAGCGAAGAAGACTACTACGAGCAGTACTTC.

This clonotype was counted many times. The CDR3 DNA reads as TGTGCCAGCAGTCCCGACAGGGCAGAGACCCAGTACTTC. Its protein is CASSPDRAETQYF. This rearrangement joins TRBV6-5 to TRBJ2-5, with TRBD1 matching over 7 bases. The germline V gene has CDR1 MNHEY and CDR2 SVGAGI. Trimming removed 5 bases from V and 4 bases from J; junction bases left unmatched: 4. The CDR3 is made up of 13 amino acids.

Ten or more counts support this clonotype. The chain employs TRBV6-7 and TRBJ1-6; D ambiguous. TRBV6-7 is labeled an ORF, and its function is uncertain. V shed 7 bases and J shed 7 bases, with 17 bases lying between them. The CDR3 has 15 residues. The CDR3 loop reads CASNAGLRSNSPLHF. DNA for the CDR3: TGTGCCAGCAACGCCGGTTTGAGGAGCAATTCACCCCTCCACTTT.

This clonotype was seen ten or more times. The chain is built from TRBV7-9 and TRBJ1-4; D call uncertain. The CDR3 consists of 16 residues. Germline CDR1 is SEHNR and CDR2 is FQNEAQ (reference sequence). The V end was cut by 3 bases, the J end by 6 bases, with 17 bases between. CDR3 protein: CASSLLTRGLYEKLFF. The CDR3 DNA sequence: TGTGCCAGCAGCTTGCTGACCCGGGGATTGTATGAAAAACTGTTTTTT.

This clonotype occurred a few times. The rearrangement links TRBV10-3 to TRBJ2-7; no reliable D call. The CDR3 runs 13 residues. V dropped 0 bases and J dropped 0 bases, with 3 bases sitting between them. Germline V gives CDR1 ENHRY, CDR2 SYGVKD. CDR3 DNA sequence: TGTGCCATCAGTGAGTCTTACTCCTACGAGCAGTACTTC. Its protein product is CAISESYSYEQYF.

This clonotype was observed at least ten times. This sequence joins TRBV20-1 and TRBJ2-3; the match to TRBD2 covers 9 bases. The CDR3 sequence is 16 residues long. The J segment lost 5 bases and the V segment lost 0 bases, leaving 9 bases of the junction unmatched. Germline values: CDR1 DFQATT, CDR2 SNEGSKA (reference sequence). CDR3 coding DNA: TGCAGTGCTAGAGATACGGCTAGCGGGACGGTAGATACGCAGTATTTT. Translation: CSARDTASGTVDTQYF.

This clonotype was seen at least ten times. V is TRBV20-1 and J is TRBJ2-7; 10 nucleotides align to TRBD2. CDR3 size: 13 residues. Losses at the gene ends were 6 bases for V and 1 base for J; bases not matched to a gene: 3. Germline CDR1 reads DFQATT; CDR2 reads SNEGSKA (reference sequence). CDR3 region: CSAGLAVSYEQYF. CDR3 sequence (DNA): TGCAGTGCCGGACTAGCGGTTTCCTACGAGCAGTACTTC.

By share, this clonotype ranks as medium-sized. The chain has TRBV20-1 and TRBJ2-3; tentatively, D is TRBD1 (5 bases). Trimming cost V 4 bases and J 5 bases, with 13 bases left between them. This CDR3 has 13 amino acids. Germline values: CDR1 DFQATT, CDR2 SNEGSKA (reference sequence). CDR3 region: CSAIKGKVDTQYF. In nucleotides, the CDR3 is TGCAGTGCTATTAAGGGGAAGGTAGATACGCAGTATTTT.